This T cell receptor beta chain was sequenced for a study of metastatic and nonmetastatic thyroid tumors. The wider study: Malignant and benign thyroid patients had repertoires compared in peripheral blood and tumor or nodule tissue.

This clone was seen at least ten times. Through MiXCR, TCRdb re-clonotyped the PCR reads. Among roughly 30,000 clones listed, under 20% were seen once. The CDR3 contains 13 residues. Germline V gene sequence: CDR1 LGHDT, CDR2 YNNKEL (reference sequence). Trimming cost V 4 bases and J 1 base, with 7 bases left between them. No treatment of any kind had been given to any patient before thyroid surgery. The sequencing sample was made of blood. The TCR sequence derives from a female donor with papillary thyroid cancer or a benign thyroid nodule (not recorded which). Some clones in this sample may be carry-over from other donors' samples. The chain has TRBV3-1 and TRBJ1-1; the D gene is possibly TRBD1 (5 bases). The DNA for the CDR3 is TGTGCCAGCAGCCTTGGACAGAACACTGAAGCTTTCTTT. It yields the protein CASSLGQNTEAFF.